The clone carrying this T cell receptor beta chain was counted ten times or more. The entry originates in a study of T cells in Graves' hyperthyroidism and ophthalmopathy. V was cut by 2 bases and J by 5 bases, with 11 bases left in between. The CDR3 spans 13 residues. The germline gives CDR1 DFQATT, CDR2 SNEGSKA (reference sequence). TCR beta CDR3 regions were amplified from RNA transcripts. With the HTBI primer set, the TCR CDR3 went through a first round of RT-PCR. TCRdb itself ran the multiplex PCR reads through MiXCR, one entry per CDR3 protein. The profile shows fewer than 900,000 distinct CDR3 sequences, 15% to 20% of them singletons.

Sequenced material: blood. The chain uses TRBV20-1 and TRBJ2-3; a possible D gene is TRBD1 (5 bases). The TCR comes from a man aged 18 to 30 with Graves' hyperthyroidism. For the CDR3, the DNA is TGCAGTGCTAGAAGGGGATGGGGAGATACGCAGTATTTT. Protein: CSARRGWGDTQYF.